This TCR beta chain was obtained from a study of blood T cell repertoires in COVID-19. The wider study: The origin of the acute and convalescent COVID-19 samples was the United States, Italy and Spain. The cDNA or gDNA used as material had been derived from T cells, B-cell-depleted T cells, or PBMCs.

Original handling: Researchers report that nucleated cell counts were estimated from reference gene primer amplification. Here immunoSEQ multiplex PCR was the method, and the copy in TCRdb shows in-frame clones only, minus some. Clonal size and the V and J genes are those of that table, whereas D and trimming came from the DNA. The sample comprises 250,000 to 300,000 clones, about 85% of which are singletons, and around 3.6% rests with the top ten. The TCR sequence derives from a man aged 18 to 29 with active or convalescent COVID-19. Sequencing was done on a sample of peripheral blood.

CDR3 sequence: CASSQQLAGLTVNEQFF. The DNA for the CDR3 is TGTGCCAGCAGCCAGCAATTAGCGGGGCTAACGGTGAATGAGCAGTTCTTC. The chain carries TRBV4-2 and TRBJ2-1, with TRBD2 identical over 8 bases. J lost 7 bases, V lost 3 bases, and 14 bases had no gene match. The CDR3 is made up of 17 amino acids. Germline CDR1 and CDR2: LGHNA and YNFKEQ.